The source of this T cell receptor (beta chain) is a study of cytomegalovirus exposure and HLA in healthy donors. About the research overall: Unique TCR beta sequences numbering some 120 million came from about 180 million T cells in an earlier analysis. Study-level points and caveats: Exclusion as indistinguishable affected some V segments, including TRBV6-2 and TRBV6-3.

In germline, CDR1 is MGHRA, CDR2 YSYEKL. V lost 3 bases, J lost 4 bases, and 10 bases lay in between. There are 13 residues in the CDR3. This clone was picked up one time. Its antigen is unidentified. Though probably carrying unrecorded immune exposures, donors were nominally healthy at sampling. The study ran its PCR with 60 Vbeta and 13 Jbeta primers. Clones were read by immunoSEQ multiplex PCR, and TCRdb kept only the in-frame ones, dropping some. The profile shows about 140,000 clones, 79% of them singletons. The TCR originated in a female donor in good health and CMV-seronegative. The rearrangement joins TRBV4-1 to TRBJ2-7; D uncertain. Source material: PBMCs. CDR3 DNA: TGCGCCAGCAGCCATCGTTTTCTGTACGAGCAGTACTTC. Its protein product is CASSHRFLYEQYF.